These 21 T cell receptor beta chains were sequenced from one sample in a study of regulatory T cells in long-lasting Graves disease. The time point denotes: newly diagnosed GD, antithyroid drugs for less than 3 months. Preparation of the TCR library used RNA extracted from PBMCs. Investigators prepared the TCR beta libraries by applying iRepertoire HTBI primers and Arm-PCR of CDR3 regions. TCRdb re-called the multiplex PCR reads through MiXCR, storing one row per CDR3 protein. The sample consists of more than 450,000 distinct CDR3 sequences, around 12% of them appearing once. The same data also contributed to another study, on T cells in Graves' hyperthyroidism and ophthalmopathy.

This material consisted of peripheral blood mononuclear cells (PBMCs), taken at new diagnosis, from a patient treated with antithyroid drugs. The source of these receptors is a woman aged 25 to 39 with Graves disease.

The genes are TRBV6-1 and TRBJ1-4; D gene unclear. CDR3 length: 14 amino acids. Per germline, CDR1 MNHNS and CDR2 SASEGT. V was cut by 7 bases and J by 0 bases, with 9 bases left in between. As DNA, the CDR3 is TGTGCCAGCACGGACTTTGCAACTAATGAAAAACTGTTTTTT. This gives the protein CASTDFATNEKLFF.

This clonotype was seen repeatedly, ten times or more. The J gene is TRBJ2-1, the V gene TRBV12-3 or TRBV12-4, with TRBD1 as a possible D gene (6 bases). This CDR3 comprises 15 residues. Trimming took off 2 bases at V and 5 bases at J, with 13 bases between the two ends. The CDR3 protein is CASSLPQGTHNEQFF. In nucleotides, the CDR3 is TGTGCCAGCAGTTTACCCCAGGGGACGCACAATGAGCAGTTCTTC.

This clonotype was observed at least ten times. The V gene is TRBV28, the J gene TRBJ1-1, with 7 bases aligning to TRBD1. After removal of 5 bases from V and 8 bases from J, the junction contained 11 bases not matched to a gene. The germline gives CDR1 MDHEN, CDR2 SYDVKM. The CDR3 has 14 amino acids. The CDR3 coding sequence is TGTGCCAGCAGTCCCTTCCGGACAGGCGGGGAAGCTTTCTTT. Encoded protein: CASSPFRTGGEAFF.

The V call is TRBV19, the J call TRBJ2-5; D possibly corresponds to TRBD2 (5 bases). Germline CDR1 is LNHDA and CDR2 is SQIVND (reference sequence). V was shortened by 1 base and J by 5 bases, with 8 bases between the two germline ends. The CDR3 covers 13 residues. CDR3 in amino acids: CASSIAGIETQYF. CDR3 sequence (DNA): TGTGCCAGTAGTATAGCGGGAATTGAGACCCAGTACTTC.

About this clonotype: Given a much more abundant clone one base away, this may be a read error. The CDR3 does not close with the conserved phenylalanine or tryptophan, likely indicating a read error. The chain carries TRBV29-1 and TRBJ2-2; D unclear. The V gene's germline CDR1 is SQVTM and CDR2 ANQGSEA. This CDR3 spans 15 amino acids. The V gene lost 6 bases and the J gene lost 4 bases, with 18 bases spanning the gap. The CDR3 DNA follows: TGCAGCGTCGCCGAGTGGAGTATCGGCACCGGGGAGCTGTTTCTT. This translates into CSVAEWSIGTGELFL.

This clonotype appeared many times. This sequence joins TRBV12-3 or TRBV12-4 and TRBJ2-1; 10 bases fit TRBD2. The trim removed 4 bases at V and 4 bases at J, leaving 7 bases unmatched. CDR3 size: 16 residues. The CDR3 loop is CASSSRGLAAYNEQFF. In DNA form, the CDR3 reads TGTGCCAGCAGTTCTCGAGGACTAGCGGCATACAATGAGCAGTTCTTC.

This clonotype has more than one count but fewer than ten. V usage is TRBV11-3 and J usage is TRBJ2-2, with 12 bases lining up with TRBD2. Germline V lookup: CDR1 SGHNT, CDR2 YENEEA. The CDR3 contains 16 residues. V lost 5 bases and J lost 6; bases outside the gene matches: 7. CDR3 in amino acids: CASSKRLAGESGELFF. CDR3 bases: TGTGCCAGCAGCAAACGACTAGCGGGAGAGTCCGGGGAGCTGTTTTTT.

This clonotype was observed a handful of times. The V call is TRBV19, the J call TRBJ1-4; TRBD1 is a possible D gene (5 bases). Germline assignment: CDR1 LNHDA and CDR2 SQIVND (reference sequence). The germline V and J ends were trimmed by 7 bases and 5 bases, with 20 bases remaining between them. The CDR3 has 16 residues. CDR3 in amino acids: CASTSLGGTKNEKLFF. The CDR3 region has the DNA TGTGCCAGTACCTCTCTTGGTGGGACGAAAAATGAAAAACTGTTTTTT.

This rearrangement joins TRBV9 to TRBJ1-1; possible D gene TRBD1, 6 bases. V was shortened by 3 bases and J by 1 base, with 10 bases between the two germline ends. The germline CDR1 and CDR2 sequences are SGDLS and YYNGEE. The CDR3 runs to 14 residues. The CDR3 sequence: CASSARQENTEAFF. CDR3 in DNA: TGTGCCAGCAGCGCCCGACAGGAGAACACTGAAGCTTTCTTT.

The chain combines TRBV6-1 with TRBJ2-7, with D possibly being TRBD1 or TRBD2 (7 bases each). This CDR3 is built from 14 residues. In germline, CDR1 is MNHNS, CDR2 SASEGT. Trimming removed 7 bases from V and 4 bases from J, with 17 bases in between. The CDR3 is CASTQGGGWYEQYF. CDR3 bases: TGTGCCAGCACCCAGGGGGGGGGGTGGTACGAGCAGTACTTC.

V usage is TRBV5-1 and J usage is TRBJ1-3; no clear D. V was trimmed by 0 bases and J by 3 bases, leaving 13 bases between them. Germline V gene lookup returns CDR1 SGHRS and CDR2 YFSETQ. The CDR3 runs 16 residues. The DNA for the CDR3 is TGCGCCAGCAGCTTGGTTGGAGTTCGGTATGGAAACACCATATATTTT. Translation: CASSLVGVRYGNTIYF.

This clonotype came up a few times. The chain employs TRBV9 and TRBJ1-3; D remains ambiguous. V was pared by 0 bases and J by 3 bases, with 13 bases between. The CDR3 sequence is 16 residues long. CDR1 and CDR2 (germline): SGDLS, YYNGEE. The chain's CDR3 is CASSVDFRGDGNTIYF. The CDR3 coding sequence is TGTGCCAGCAGCGTAGACTTCCGGGGAGATGGAAACACCATATATTTT. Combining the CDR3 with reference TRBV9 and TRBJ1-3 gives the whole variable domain DSGVTQTPKHLITATGQRVTLRCSPRSGDLSVYWYQQSLDQGLQFLIQYYNGEERAKGNILERFSAQQFPDLHSELNLSSLELGDSALYFCASSVDFRGDGNTIYFGEGSWLTVV.

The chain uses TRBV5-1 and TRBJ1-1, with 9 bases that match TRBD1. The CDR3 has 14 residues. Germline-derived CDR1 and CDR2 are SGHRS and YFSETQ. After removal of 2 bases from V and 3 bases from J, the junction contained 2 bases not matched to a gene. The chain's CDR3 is CASSLQGAHTEAFF. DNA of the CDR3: TGCGCCAGCAGCTTACAGGGGGCGCACACTGAAGCTTTCTTT.

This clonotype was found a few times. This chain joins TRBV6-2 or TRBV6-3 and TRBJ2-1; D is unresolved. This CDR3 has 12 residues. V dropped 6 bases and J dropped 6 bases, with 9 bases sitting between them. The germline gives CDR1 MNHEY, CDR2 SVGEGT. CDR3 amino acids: CASSRALNEQFF. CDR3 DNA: TGTGCCAGCAGCCGGGCCCTCAATGAGCAGTTCTTC.

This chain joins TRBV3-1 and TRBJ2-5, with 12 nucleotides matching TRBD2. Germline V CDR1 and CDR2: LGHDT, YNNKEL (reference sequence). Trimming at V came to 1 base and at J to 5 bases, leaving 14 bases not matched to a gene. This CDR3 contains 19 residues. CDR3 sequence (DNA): TGTGCCAGCAGCCAAGGTGATCGTCTAGCGGGAGGGCCCAGGGAGACCCAGTACTTC. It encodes CASSQGDRLAGGPRETQYF.

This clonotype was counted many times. CDR3 amino acids: CASSTGTSEEQYF. CDR3 nucleotides: TGCGCCAGCAGCACTGGGACTAGCGAAGAGCAGTACTTC. This rearrangement joins TRBV5-1 to TRBJ2-7, with 10 bases lining up with TRBD2. Trimming cost V 4 bases and J 7 bases; bases outside gene matches: 5. This CDR3 has 13 residues. The germline gives CDR1 SGHRS, CDR2 YFSETQ.

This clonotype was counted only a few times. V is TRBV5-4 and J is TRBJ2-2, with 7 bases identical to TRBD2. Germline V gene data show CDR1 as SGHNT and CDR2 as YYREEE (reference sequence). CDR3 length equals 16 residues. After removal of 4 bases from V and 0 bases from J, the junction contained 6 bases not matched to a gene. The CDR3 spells CASSPKRDTNTGELFF. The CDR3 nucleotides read TGTGCCAGCAGCCCCAAGCGGGATACGAACACCGGGGAGCTGTTTTTT.

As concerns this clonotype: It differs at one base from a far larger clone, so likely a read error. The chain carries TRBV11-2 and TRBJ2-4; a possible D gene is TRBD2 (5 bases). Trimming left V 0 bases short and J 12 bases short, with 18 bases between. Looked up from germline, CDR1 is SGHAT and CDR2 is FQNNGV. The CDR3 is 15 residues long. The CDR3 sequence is CASSLDPGKGSTQYF. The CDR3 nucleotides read TGTGCCAGCAGCTTAGATCCAGGCAAAGGGAGCACTCAGTACTTC.

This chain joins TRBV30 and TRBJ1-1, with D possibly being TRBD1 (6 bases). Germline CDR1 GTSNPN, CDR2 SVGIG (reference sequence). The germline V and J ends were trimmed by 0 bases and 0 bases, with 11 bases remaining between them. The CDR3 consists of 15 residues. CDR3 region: CAWSVFAGVNTEAFF. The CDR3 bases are TGTGCCTGGAGTGTATTTGCAGGGGTGAACACTGAAGCTTTCTTT.

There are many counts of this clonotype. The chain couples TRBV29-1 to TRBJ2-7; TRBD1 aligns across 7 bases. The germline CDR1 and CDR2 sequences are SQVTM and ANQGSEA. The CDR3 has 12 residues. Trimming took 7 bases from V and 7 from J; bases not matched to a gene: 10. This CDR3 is CSATGTHWEQYF. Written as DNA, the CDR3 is TGCAGCGCGACAGGGACCCATTGGGAGCAGTACTTC.

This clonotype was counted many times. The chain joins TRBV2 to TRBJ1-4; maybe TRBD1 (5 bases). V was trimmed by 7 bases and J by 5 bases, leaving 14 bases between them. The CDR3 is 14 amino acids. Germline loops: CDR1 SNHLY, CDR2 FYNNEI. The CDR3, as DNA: TGTGCCAGCACCCGGGGCAGGCTAAATGAAAAACTGTTTTTT. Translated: CASTRGRLNEKLFF.